This entry lists 26 T cell receptor beta chains sequenced from one sample in a study of shared clonotypes between healthy human individuals (dated by TCRdb to about 2020). The receptor library was made with the immunoSEQ multiplex PCR assay. In TCRdb, the immuneACCESS table is reduced to in-frame sequences with V and J assigned. These tables do not hold every clone; where another copy was compared, an unresolved V gene accounts for under half, and the others remain unexplained. The sample has 2 million to 2.5 million clones on record, over 85% of them singletons. The ten largest clones capture about 0.39% of the sample. Sequencing input: naive CD4+ T cells from PBMCs. The sample's cell subset or site label, in plain terms: CD45RA+ positively selected. These TCRs come from a man aged 18 to 30 in good health. Some clones in this sample may be carry-over from other donors' samples.

The J gene is TRBJ2-7, the V gene TRBV6-1; possibly TRBD1 for D (6 bases). Germline V gene data show CDR1 as MNHNS and CDR2 as SASEGT. The CDR3 runs 13 residues. Trimming cost V 3 bases and J 6 bases, with 12 bases left between them. This CDR3 reads CASSERDTSEQYF. CDR3 bases: TGTGCCAGCAGTGAGAGGGACACAAGCGAGCAGTACTTC.

V gene TRBV15 combines with J gene TRBJ2-7; the D gene is possibly TRBD1 (5 bases). Trimming removed 0 bases from V and 6 bases from J, with 9 bases in between. CDR3 length: 13 residues. The V gene's germline CDR1 is LNHNV and CDR2 YYDKDF (reference sequence). The CDR3 DNA is TGTGCCACCAGCAGAGACGCAGGGCGCGAGCAGTACTTC. It is translated as CATSRDAGREQYF.

V usage is TRBV7-7 and J usage is TRBJ2-5, with 8 bases lining up with TRBD1. The CDR3 length is 13 residues. The germline V gene has CDR1 SSHAT and CDR2 FNYEAQ (reference sequence). The V and J ends lost 5 bases and 4 bases, in that order; junction bases with no gene match: 3. The DNA of the CDR3 is TGTGCCAGCAGCCCACAGGGGGGAGAGACCCAGTACTTC. It yields the protein CASSPQGGETQYF.

This sequence joins TRBV28 and TRBJ1-1; a weak D match, TRBD1 (6 bases). The CDR3 has 15 residues. Trimming removed 2 bases at V and 6 bases at J, with 16 bases between. CDR1 is MDHEN and CDR2 is SYDVKM in the germline V gene. The CDR3 region is CASSLLGGGGPEAFF. The CDR3 DNA follows: TGTGCCAGCAGTTTACTCGGAGGGGGGGGCCCTGAAGCTTTCTTT.

The CDR3 DNA is TGCGCCAGCAGGACAGGGGGCTCCCAAGAGACCCAGTACTTC. Its protein product is CASRTGGSQETQYF. This chain links TRBV5-1 with TRBJ2-5, with 10 bases aligning to TRBD1. V lost 5 bases and J lost 1; bases outside the gene matches: 2. Germline V gene sequence: CDR1 SGHRS, CDR2 YFSETQ. This CDR3 spans 14 amino acids.

On this clone: Other DNA sequences in the sample encode the same CDR3. The chain has TRBV11-2 and TRBJ1-1; tentatively, D is TRBD1 (6 bases). CDR3 length: 12 amino acids. V was pared by 5 bases and J by 10 bases, with 14 bases between. Germline CDR1 is SGHAT and CDR2 is FQNNGV. CDR3: CASSPGAPGAFF. CDR3 bases: TGTGCCAGCAGCCCAGGGGCCCCGGGAGCTTTCTTT.

As for this clone: Other DNA sequences of this sample code for an identical CDR3. J is TRBJ2-3 and V is TRBV28, with D hard to call. Germline CDR1 is MDHEN and CDR2 is SYDVKM. V was pared by 4 bases and J by 0 bases, with 8 bases between. CDR3 size: 14 residues. CDR3 bases: TGTGCCAGCAGTTCCCCCGGGAGCACAGATACGCAGTATTTT. Its protein product is CASSSPGSTDTQYF.

The chain has TRBV6-1 and TRBJ2-3, with 8 bases that match TRBD1. Germline-derived CDR1 and CDR2 are MNHNS and SASEGT. V shed 4 bases and J 2 bases; nucleotides not matched to a gene: 5. CDR3 length equals 15 residues. Written as DNA, the CDR3 is TGTGCCAGCAGTGGCCGACAGGGGTACACAGATACGCAGTATTTT. Translation gives CASSGRQGYTDTQYF.

The genes are TRBV25-1 and TRBJ2-5, with D possibly matching TRBD1 (5 bases). The V gene's germline CDR1 is MGHDK and CDR2 SYGVNS. CDR3 length equals 14 residues. Trimming left V 6 bases short and J 0 bases short, with 11 bases between. The CDR3 loop is CASRTEVYQETQYF. The CDR3 bases are TGTGCCAGCAGGACAGAGGTGTACCAAGAGACCCAGTACTTC.

This chain connects TRBV5-1 to TRBJ2-5; TRBD2 is a possible D gene (5 bases). Germline CDR1 and CDR2: SGHRS and YFSETQ. The CDR3 totals 15 residues. V was clipped by 4 bases and J by 1 base, with 14 bases between them. The CDR3 DNA follows: TGCGCCAGCAGCCGAATCGGAGGCGCCCAAGAGACCCAGTACTTC. This translates into CASSRIGGAQETQYF.

This chain connects TRBV6-6 to TRBJ2-7; D perhaps matches TRBD2 (5 bases). The CDR3 contains 13 residues. The germline gives CDR1 MNHNY, CDR2 SVGAGI (reference sequence). Trimming took 5 bases from V and 2 from J, leaving 10 bases between them. The CDR3 reads CASSPSGTYEQYF. The CDR3 DNA follows: TGTGCCAGCAGTCCGAGCGGAACCTACGAGCAGTACTTC.

This chain links TRBV4-1 with TRBJ2-5; 10 bases are a match to TRBD2. J lost 5 bases, V lost 0 bases, and 12 bases had no gene match. Germline V gene sequence: CDR1 MGHRA, CDR2 YSYEKL. This CDR3 is built from 18 residues. CDR3 nucleotide sequence: TGCGCCAGCAGCCAAGATGGGCCTAGCGGGAGAGCGCGGGAGACCCAGTACTTC. This translates into CASSQDGPSGRARETQYF.

The chain recombines TRBV28 with TRBJ1-2; D ambiguous. Germline-derived CDR1 and CDR2 are MDHEN and SYDVKM. V was shortened by 8 bases and J by 2 bases, with 15 bases between the two germline ends. This CDR3 contains 14 residues. The CDR3 DNA reads as TGTGCCAGCGTTCGCCAGACATACAACTATGGCTACACCTTC. This encodes CASVRQTYNYGYTF.

This chain joins TRBV5-1 and TRBJ2-7, with 8 bases identical to TRBD2. CDR3 length: 18 residues. The germline V gene encodes CDR1 SGHRS and CDR2 YFSETQ. V lost 0 bases, J lost 0 bases, and 11 bases stayed unmatched. The CDR3 sequence: CASSLGPSGSFSSYEQYF. The CDR3 DNA reads TGCGCCAGCAGCTTGGGCCCCAGCGGGAGCTTTAGCTCCTACGAGCAGTACTTC.

Turning to this clone: The same CDR3 arises from other DNA sequences in this sample as well. The CDR3 DNA reads as TGCGCCAGCAGCTTGGATTTAGCTAGCTCCTACAATGAGCAGTTCTTC. This sequence encodes CASSLDLASSYNEQFF. This chain uses TRBV5-1 with TRBJ2-1; D ambiguous. Germline V gene sequence: CDR1 SGHRS, CDR2 YFSETQ. The CDR3 consists of 16 residues. Trimming cost V 0 bases and J 0 bases, with 10 bases left between them.

The V and J genes are TRBV7-3 and TRBJ2-1; 13 bases are shared with TRBD2. CDR1 and CDR2 from the germline V gene are SGHTA and FQGTGA. V lost 5 bases, J lost 7 bases, and 11 bases stayed unmatched. The CDR3 loop spans 17 amino acids. Here the CDR3 reads CASSTSTSGRAKNEQFF. CDR3 nucleotide sequence: TGTGCCAGCAGCACGAGTACTAGCGGGAGGGCCAAAAATGAGCAGTTCTTC.

The DNA for the CDR3 is TGTGCCAGTAAGATGGGGGGGCCGGCAAACAATGAGCAGTTCTTC. Translation gives CASKMGGPANNEQFF. The chain employs TRBV19 and TRBJ2-1, with D perhaps matching TRBD2 (7 bases). V lost 7 bases to trimming and J lost 5 bases, with 18 bases between them. This CDR3 is built from 15 residues. Per the germline V gene, CDR1 is LNHDA and CDR2 is SQIVND (reference sequence). Filled out from reference TRBV19 and TRBJ2-1, the complete variable domain reads DGGITQSPKYLFRKEGQNVTLSCEQNLNHDAMYWYRQDPGQGLRLIYYSQIVNDFQKGDIAEGYSVSREKKESFPLTVTSAQKNPTAFYLCASKMGGPANNEQFFGPGTRLTVL.

This clone turned up a few times. The gene calls are TRBV2 and TRBJ2-2, with no clear D. The germline gives CDR1 SNHLY, CDR2 FYNNEI. The CDR3 is 14 amino acids. V lost 6 bases and J 2 bases, leaving 10 bases between the germline ends. CDR3 DNA sequence: TGTGCCAGCAGACCTCTTATTAACACCGGGGAGCTGTTTTTT. It encodes CASRPLINTGELFF. The variable domain in full, with the rest retrieved from reference TRBV2 and TRBJ2-2, is EPEVTQTPSHQVTQMGQEVILRCVPISNHLYFYWYRQILGQKVEFLVSFYNNEISEKSEIFDDQFSVERPDGSNFTLKIRSTKLEDSAMYFCASRPLINTGELFFGEGSRLTVL.

This chain connects TRBV7-2 to TRBJ1-1; D uncertain. V was trimmed by 8 bases and J by 2 bases, leaving 3 bases between them. This CDR3 region has 10 residues. Germline CDR1 and CDR2: SGHTA and FQGNSA. CDR3 sequence: CASLNTEAFF. The CDR3 nucleotides are TGTGCCAGCCTCAACACTGAAGCTTTCTTT.

The J gene is TRBJ2-1, the V gene TRBV4-2; TRBD2 aligns across 7 bases. J lost 4 bases, V lost 6 bases, and 9 bases had no gene match. There are 15 residues in the CDR3. CDR1 LGHNA and CDR2 YNFKEQ come from the germline V gene. CDR3 sequence (DNA): TGTGCCAGCAGGTCCTGGGAGGGGTCTTACAATGAGCAGTTCTTC. This gives the protein CASRSWEGSYNEQFF.

This rearrangement joins TRBV2 to TRBJ2-5; TRBD2 matches at 13 bases. The CDR3 sequence is 17 residues long. V trimming: 6 bases; J trimming: 5 bases; junction bases outside the gene matches: 12. Germline lookup yields CDR1 SNHLY and CDR2 FYNNEI. CDR3 DNA: TGTGCCAGCAGAGCGAGGACTAGCGGGGGAGCTGGGGAGACCCAGTACTTC. Amino acid sequence: CASRARTSGGAGETQYF.

The V and J genes are TRBV28 and TRBJ1-1, with no clear D. The V gene's germline CDR1 is MDHEN and CDR2 SYDVKM. The CDR3 is made up of 13 amino acids. The V end was cut by 2 bases, the J end by 10 bases, with 14 bases between. CDR3 sequence reads: CASSLAETPGAFF. The CDR3 DNA follows: TGTGCCAGCAGTTTAGCTGAAACCCCCGGAGCTTTCTTT.

This clone showed up just once. This CDR3 is also generated by other DNA sequences in the sample. V usage is TRBV6-5 and J usage is TRBJ2-1; 9 nucleotides match TRBD1. This CDR3 spans 14 amino acids. The trim removed 4 bases at V and 4 bases at J, leaving 2 bases unmatched. Germline lookup yields CDR1 MNHEY and CDR2 SVGAGI. The CDR3 is CASSSGTGYNEQFF. CDR3 DNA sequence: TGTGCCAGCAGTTCAGGGACAGGGTACAATGAGCAGTTCTTC.

V gene TRBV10-3 combines with J gene TRBJ2-3, with TRBD2 matching 10 bases. V was clipped by 6 bases and J by 1 base; unmatched bases: 1. Germline V gene data show CDR1 as ENHRY and CDR2 as SYGVKD. The CDR3 has 14 amino acids. This CDR3 reads CAISTSGGTDTQYF. The CDR3 DNA follows: TGTGCCATCAGCACTAGCGGGGGCACAGATACGCAGTATTTT.

J is TRBJ1-2 and V is TRBV7-9; TRBD1 might be the D (5 bases). The germline V gene encodes CDR1 SEHNR and CDR2 FQNEAQ (reference sequence). V dropped 5 bases and J dropped 6 bases, with 13 bases sitting between them. This CDR3 region has 13 residues. The CDR3 DNA sequence: TGTGCCAGCAGCCTTCTAGGAGGGGATGGCTACACCTTC. Translated: CASSLLGGDGYTF.

Worth noting for this clone: Other DNA variants within this sample encode the same CDR3. V is TRBV11-3 and J is TRBJ2-3; D may be TRBD1 (5 bases). V shed 5 bases and J shed 3 bases, with 12 bases lying between them. This CDR3 comprises 14 residues. Germline values: CDR1 SGHNT, CDR2 YENEEA. DNA for the CDR3: TGTGCCAGCAGCCCAGGGCTTTTAACAGATACGCAGTATTTT. Amino acids: CASSPGLLTDTQYF.